This record covers a single T cell receptor (beta chain). One junction end disagrees with the germline gene, perhaps due to a read error. This specimen comes from a study of T-cell reconstitution after alpha-beta-depleted transplantation in children. The CDR3 is 16 residues long. Per germline, CDR1 DFQATT and CDR2 SNEGSKA (reference sequence). Molecular barcoding with unique molecular identifiers was used for the TCRbeta library. TCRdb itself ran the PCR reads through MiXCR, one entry per CDR3 protein. The table records roughly 610,000 distinct CDR3 sequences, about 10% of them present only once. The gene calls are TRBV20-1 and TRBJ2-2, with D possibly being TRBD2 (5 bases). The sequence came from a human donor who donated a stem cell graft to a child with acute myeloid leukemia. Sequencing used PBMCs from the stem cell graft donor, obtained from the stem cell graft. The CDR3 loop reads CSAIKAKGWNTGKLFF. The CDR3 region has the DNA TGCAGTGCTATAAAGGCCAAGGGATGGAACACCGGGAAGCTGTTTTTT.